This TCR beta chain comes out of a study of T cells after yellow fever vaccination. MiXCR, applied by TCRdb to the 5' RACE reads, yields one record per CDR3 protein. This table has a few hundred thousand distinct CDR3 sequences, about a sixth appearing once. The V gene's germline CDR1 is SGHNT and CDR2 YYREEE (reference sequence). This CDR3 has 14 residues. The V gene end was trimmed by 4 bases and the J gene end by 5 bases; junction bases not matched to a gene: 6. This receptor was taken from a man aged 18-30 years who received the YFV17D yellow fever vaccine. Source: PBMCs, taken around 5 days after the first yellow fever vaccination. The rearrangement uses TRBV5-4 and TRBJ2-5, with 9 bases fitting TRBD1. The CDR3 DNA sequence: TGTGCCAGCAGCGTACAGGGGGCGGGGGAGACCCAGTACTTC. Protein: CASSVQGAGETQYF.